A selection of T cell receptor beta chains follows, all from one sample in a study of blood T cell repertoires in COVID-19. Assay used: immunoSEQ multiplex PCR; TCRdb lists only in-frame clones, some missing. The sample records about 160,000 clones, about nine tenths being singletons. Sequenced material: peripheral blood. The receptors derive from a man aged 18 to 29 with acute or convalescent COVID-19. Both conserved end residues are part of each CDR3. A D gene is named only where the DNA matches it firmly. Clone size is stated in some rows and not others, as once, few, many or a class when expanded.

CDR3 length	V gene	J gene	clone size	D gene	CDR3 protein	CDR3 DNA
15	TRBV24-1	TRBJ1-5	.	TRBD1	CATSGSGQGDGPQHF	TGTGCCACCAGTGGATCCGGACAGGGCGATGGTCCCCAGCATTTT
13	TRBV7-8	TRBJ2-7	.	.	CASSPRSSYEQYF	TGTGCCAGCAGCCCCCGTAGCTCCTACGAGCAGTACTTC
12	TRBV6-5	TRBJ2-1	.	TRBD2	CASTAGYNEQFF	TGTGCCAGCACAGCGGGATACAATGAGCAGTTCTTC
16	TRBV27	TRBJ2-1	.	TRBD2	CASSHTSGRDYNEQFF	TGTGCCAGCAGTCACACTAGCGGGAGGGATTACAATGAGCAGTTCTTC
12	TRBV12-3/TRBV12-4	TRBJ1-2	.	.	CASSLAGVGYTF	TGTGCCAGCAGTTTAGCAGGGGTTGGCTACACCTTC
17	TRBV9	TRBJ1-3	.	TRBD1	CASSVGWDRASGNTIYF	TGTGCCAGCAGCGTAGGGTGGGACAGGGCCTCTGGAAACACCATATATTTT
17	TRBV3-1/TRBV3-2	TRBJ2-3	.	TRBD2	CASSLHSGGTRTDTQYF	TGTGCCAGCAGCCTACATAGCGGGGGGACCAGAACAGATACGCAGTATTTT
15	TRBV6-5	TRBJ1-4	.	TRBD1	CASRVDRGPGEKLFF	TGTGCCAGCAGGGTTGACAGGGGGCCAGGAGAAAAACTGTTTTTT
18	TRBV4-1	TRBJ2-3	.	.	CASSQERAGTISTDTQYF	TGCGCCAGCAGCCAAGAAAGGGCGGGGACCATTAGCACAGATACGCAGTATTTT
14	TRBV5-1	TRBJ1-4	once	.	CASSLDSSNEKLFF	TGCGCCAGCAGCTTGGACAGCTCTAATGAAAAACTGTTTTTT
14	TRBV5-5	TRBJ1-1	.	.	CASSFQGRNTEAFF	TGTGCCAGCAGCTTTCAGGGGAGAAACACTGAAGCTTTCTTT
14	TRBV2	TRBJ1-5	.	.	CASTRSPSNQPQHF	TGTGCCAGCACCCGTTCCCCTAGCAATCAGCCCCAGCATTTT
16	TRBV24-1	TRBJ2-3	.	TRBD1	CATSDWAGTDTDTQYF	TGTGCCACCAGTGATTGGGCAGGGACAGACACAGATACGCAGTATTTT